The entry below describes one T cell receptor (beta chain). Its antigen is unidentified. Libraries were prepared by immunoSEQ multiplex PCR; TCRdb keeps only in-frame clonotypes and omits some of them. The table lists some 84,000 clones, about nine tenths of them singletons. V lost 0 bases, J lost 7 bases, and 10 bases lay in between. The germline V gene encodes CDR1 SGHRS and CDR2 YFSETQ. CDR3 size: 13 residues. While the first cohort had several hundred subjects, the donors belonged to the separate validation cohort of roughly 130 subjects. The data originate from a study of cytomegalovirus exposure and HLA in healthy donors. Whole-study findings and limits: Cytomegalovirus status was reportedly diagnosed by the classifier with high specificity and sensitivity.

J is TRBJ1-1 and V is TRBV5-1; D is perhaps TRBD1 (5 bases). The receptor's source is a man aged 30 to 45 in good health and CMV-seronegative. Sequenced input: PBMCs. The CDR3 DNA sequence: TGCGCCAGCAGCTTGGCCCGAGACAGTGAAGCTTTCTTT. It translates to CASSLARDSEAFF.